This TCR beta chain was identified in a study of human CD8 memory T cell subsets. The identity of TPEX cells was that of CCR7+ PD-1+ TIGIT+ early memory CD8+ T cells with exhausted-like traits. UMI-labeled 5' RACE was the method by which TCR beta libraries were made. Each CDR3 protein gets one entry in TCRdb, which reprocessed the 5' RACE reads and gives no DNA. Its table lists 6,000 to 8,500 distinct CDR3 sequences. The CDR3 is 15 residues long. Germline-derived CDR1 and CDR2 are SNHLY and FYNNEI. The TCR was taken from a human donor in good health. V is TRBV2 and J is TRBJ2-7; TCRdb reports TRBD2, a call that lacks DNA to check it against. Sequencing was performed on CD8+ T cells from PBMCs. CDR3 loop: CASIRTGTEDYEQYF.